These T cell receptor beta chains were read from a single sample in a study of shared clonotypes between healthy human individuals. Measured with immunoSEQ multiplex PCR; TCRdb has only the in-frame clones, and not every one. Seen here are 550,000 to 800,000 clones, about 92% observed once, and the top ten hold around a third. The specimen sequenced was memory CD8+ T cells from PBMCs. These receptors were obtained from a man between 18 and 35 years old in good health. Some clones in this sample may be carry-over from other donors' samples. The CDR3 runs from the conserved cysteine through the conserved F or W. The order of the fields is D gene, V gene, J gene, clone size, CDR3 DNA, CDR3 protein. The D gene is left open where the match is weak. Clone size is shown for a subset of rows, as once, few, many or a class of expanded clone.

D: TRBD1
V: TRBV10-3
J: TRBJ1-4
size: NA
DNA: TGTGCCATCAGTGAGCCAGACAGGGAAGGGAGGGAAAAACTGTTTTTT
CDR3: CAISEPDREGREKLFF

D: NA
V: TRBV7-2
J: TRBJ2-6
size: NA
DNA: TGTGCCAGCAGCTTTTTTTCTTCTGGGGCCAACGTCCTGACTTTC
CDR3: CASSFFSSGANVLTF

D: NA
V: TRBV19
J: TRBJ1-4
size: NA
DNA: TGTGCCAGTAGTATAGGTGGGCCGTCGAGAGAACTGTTTTTT
CDR3: CASSIGGPSRELFF

D: TRBD1
V: TRBV7-8
J: TRBJ2-7
size: NA
DNA: TGTGCCAGCAGCGGAGACAGGGGGCCCTACGAGCAGTACTTC
CDR3: CASSGDRGPYEQYF

D: NA
V: TRBV15
J: TRBJ2-1
size: NA
DNA: TGTGCCACCAGCAGATTCCTTGGGACCGAGGTGAATGAGCAGTTCTTC
CDR3: CATSRFLGTEVNEQFF

D: TRBD2
V: TRBV15
J: TRBJ2-7
size: few
DNA: TGTGCCACCAGCAGAGCCTTCTTTGGACTAGCGGGAGACGAGCAGTACTTC
CDR3: CATSRAFFGLAGDEQYF

D: NA
V: TRBV11-2
J: TRBJ2-7
size: NA
DNA: TGTGCCAGCAGCTTTTCGGACTCCCCATTTGTGTTCGAGCAGTACTTC
CDR3: CASSFSDSPFVFEQYF

D: NA
V: TRBV28
J: TRBJ2-5
size: once
DNA: TGTGCCAGCAGTTTTGGTGAGGCGGGGACGGCCCGAGAGACCCAGTACTTC
CDR3: CASSFGEAGTARETQYF

D: TRBD1
V: TRBV15
J: TRBJ1-1
size: NA
DNA: TGTGCCACCAGCAGCGGGACAGGGGATTACACTGAAGCTTTCTTT
CDR3: CATSSGTGDYTEAFF

D: NA
V: TRBV13
J: TRBJ1-3
size: NA
DNA: TGTGCCAGCAGCCCGTATCATCCCCTTGGCTCTGGAAACACCATATATTTT
CDR3: CASSPYHPLGSGNTIYF

D: TRBD2
V: TRBV28
J: TRBJ2-3
size: NA
DNA: TGTGCCAGCAGTCTCTCCCTAGGGAGGGTTAGAACAGATACGCAGTATTTT
CDR3: CASSLSLGRVRTDTQYF

D: NA
V: TRBV28
J: TRBJ2-7
size: NA
DNA: TGTGCCAGCACCCCGGTCCCAGCGGCAGCCTACGAGCAGTACTTC
CDR3: CASTPVPAAAYEQYF

D: NA
V: TRBV25-1
J: TRBJ2-2
size: NA
DNA: TGTGCCAGCAGCGAAACGGCGGCCCCGGACACCGGGGAGCTGTTTTTT
CDR3: CASSETAAPDTGELFF

D: NA
V: TRBV29-1
J: TRBJ2-7
size: once
DNA: TGCAGCGTTGCATCAGGGATCGCCTACGAGCAGTACTTC
CDR3: CSVASGIAYEQYF

D: NA
V: TRBV6-5
J: TRBJ1-1
size: NA
DNA: TGTGCCAGCAGTTACTCGACACTGAACACTGAAGCTTTCTTT
CDR3: CASSYSTLNTEAFF

D: NA
V: TRBV28
J: TRBJ1-5
size: NA
DNA: TGTGCCAGTAGCGGGCCTTGGATGCAGCCCCAGCATTTT
CDR3: CASSGPWMQPQHF

D: TRBD2
V: TRBV4-1
J: TRBJ2-7
size: NA
DNA: TGCGCCAGCAGGAAGGGACTACTGTCTTACGAGCAGTACTTC
CDR3: CASRKGLLSYEQYF

D: NA
V: TRBV19
J: TRBJ1-5
size: NA
DNA: TGTGCCAGTAGTGTACAGGAGGGGAGACAGCCCCAGCATTTT
CDR3: CASSVQEGRQPQHF

D: TRBD2
V: TRBV29-1
J: TRBJ2-1
size: NA
DNA: TGCAGCGTTGAAGGGCTAGCGGGCCACAATGAGCAGTTCTTC
CDR3: CSVEGLAGHNEQFF

D: TRBD2
V: TRBV27
J: TRBJ2-7
size: NA
DNA: TGTGCCAGCACCCATGGGGCACTAGCGGGGAACTACGAGCAGTACTTC
CDR3: CASTHGALAGNYEQYF

D: TRBD2
V: TRBV11-2
J: TRBJ2-1
size: NA
DNA: TGTGCCAGCAGCTCCGCGGGAGGTGCCTACAATGAGCAGTTCTTC
CDR3: CASSSAGGAYNEQFF

D: TRBD1
V: TRBV28
J: TRBJ2-1
size: once
DNA: TGTGCCAGCAGTTCGATAACGGGACAGGGGTCCTCCTACAATGAGCAGTTCTTC
CDR3: CASSSITGQGSSYNEQFF

D: NA
V: TRBV6-5
J: TRBJ1-6
size: NA
DNA: TGTGCCAGCAGTTTTCGGAGTAGGAATTCACCCCTCCACTTT
CDR3: CASSFRSRNSPLHF

D: TRBD1
V: TRBV6-1
J: TRBJ2-1
size: once
DNA: TGTGCCAGCGACGCCACCGGGACAGGGGGCAATGAGCAGTTCTTC
CDR3: CASDATGTGGNEQFF

D: TRBD2
V: TRBV7-9
J: TRBJ2-7
size: NA
DNA: TGTGCCAGCAGCTTATCTTTAGCGGGAGATGCGGCCAACGAGCAGTACTTC
CDR3: CASSLSLAGDAANEQYF

D: TRBD1
V: TRBV6-1
J: TRBJ2-7
size: NA
DNA: TGTGCCAGCAGTGAAGAGGGACAGGGCATCGACGAGCAGTACTTC
CDR3: CASSEEGQGIDEQYF

D: TRBD1
V: TRBV6-1
J: TRBJ2-7
size: NA
DNA: TGTGCCAGCAGAGGACAGGGGTTCCACGAGCAGTACTTC
CDR3: CASRGQGFHEQYF

D: NA
V: TRBV5-4
J: TRBJ2-1
size: NA
DNA: TGTGCCAGCAGCTTGAGATACAATGAGCAGTTCTTC
CDR3: CASSLRYNEQFF

D: TRBD1
V: TRBV27
J: TRBJ2-2
size: NA
DNA: TGTGCCAGCAGTTATCACAGGGGAGCCACGAACACCGGGGAGCTGTTTTTT
CDR3: CASSYHRGATNTGELFF

D: NA
V: TRBV5-6
J: TRBJ1-1
size: NA
DNA: TGTGCCAGCAGCTTGGGAGTTGAAGCTTTCTTT
CDR3: CASSLGVEAFF

D: NA
V: TRBV10-2
J: TRBJ1-1
size: few
DNA: TGCGCCAGCAGGGGATCCTGGGCAGCTTTCTTT
CDR3: CASRGSWAAFF

D: NA
V: TRBV27
J: TRBJ1-5
size: NA
DNA: TGTGCCAGCAGTTCGACTCAAACGGGGCAGCCCCAGCATTTT
CDR3: CASSSTQTGQPQHF

D: TRBD1
V: TRBV6-6
J: TRBJ2-7
size: NA
DNA: TGTGCCAGCAGCTCGGACAGGGTCTACGAGCAGTACTTC
CDR3: CASSSDRVYEQYF

D: TRBD2
V: TRBV4-3
J: TRBJ2-3
size: few
DNA: TGCGCCAGCAGCCAAGATCGGACTAGCGGGCTTACGCAGTATTTT
CDR3: CASSQDRTSGLTQYF

D: NA
V: TRBV5-1
J: TRBJ2-1
size: NA
DNA: TGCGCCAGCCAGAGCTCCTACAATGAGCAGTTCTTC
CDR3: CASQSSYNEQFF